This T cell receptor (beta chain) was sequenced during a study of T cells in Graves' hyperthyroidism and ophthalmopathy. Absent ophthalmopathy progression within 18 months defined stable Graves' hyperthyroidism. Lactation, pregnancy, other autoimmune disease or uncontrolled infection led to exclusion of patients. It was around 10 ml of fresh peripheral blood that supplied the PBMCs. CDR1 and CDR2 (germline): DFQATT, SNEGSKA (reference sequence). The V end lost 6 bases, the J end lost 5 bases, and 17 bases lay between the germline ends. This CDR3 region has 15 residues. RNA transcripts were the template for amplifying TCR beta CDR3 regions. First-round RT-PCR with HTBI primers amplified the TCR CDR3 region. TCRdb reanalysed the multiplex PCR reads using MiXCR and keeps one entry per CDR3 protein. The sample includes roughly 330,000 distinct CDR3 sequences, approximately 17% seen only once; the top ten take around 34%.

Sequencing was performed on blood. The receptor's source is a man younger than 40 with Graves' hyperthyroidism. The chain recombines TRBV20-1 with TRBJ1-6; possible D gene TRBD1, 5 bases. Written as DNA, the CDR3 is TGCAGTGCGGATCTCATAGGGGTTGATAATTCACCCCTCCACTTT. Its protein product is CSADLIGVDNSPLHF.